The clone carrying this T cell receptor (beta chain) was observed many times. Its antigen is unknown. The sample originates from a study of human T cells and chemical hapten exposure. Overall study context: Across its roughly 23 weeks, the study gave patients weekly diphenylcyclopropenone doses to the scalp. Findings and caveats of the study: With regard to DPC sensitization, TCRs above 1 in 1000 frequency did not change.

This sample's time point: patch test 2, 6 weeks after DPC sensitization. Treatment in this sample: therapeutic diphenylcyclopropenone sensitization with weekly scalp DPC. Blood, whole and unfractionated, served as the source for total RNA extraction. V gave up 3 bases and J gave up 5 bases; unmatched junction bases: 8. This CDR3 has 16 amino acids. CDR1 MDHEN and CDR2 SYDVKM come from the germline V gene. Each cDNA molecule in the library carried unique molecular identifiers. MiXCR was run by TCRdb on the RACE reads, yielding one entry per CDR3 protein. This table holds about 40,000 distinct CDR3 sequences, less than 3.5% found once.

The TCR comes from a man between 40 and 49 years old with alopecia areata. Some clones in this sample may be carry-over from other donors' samples. This chain joins TRBV28 and TRBJ2-2; TRBD2 aligns across 8 bases. Sequences were derived from whole blood, sampled in connection with sensitization to the hapten diphenylcyclopropenone (DPC). This CDR3 is CASSLISGSGTGELFF. DNA of the CDR3: TGTGCCAGCAGTTTGATAAGCGGGAGCGGTACCGGGGAGCTGTTTTTT.